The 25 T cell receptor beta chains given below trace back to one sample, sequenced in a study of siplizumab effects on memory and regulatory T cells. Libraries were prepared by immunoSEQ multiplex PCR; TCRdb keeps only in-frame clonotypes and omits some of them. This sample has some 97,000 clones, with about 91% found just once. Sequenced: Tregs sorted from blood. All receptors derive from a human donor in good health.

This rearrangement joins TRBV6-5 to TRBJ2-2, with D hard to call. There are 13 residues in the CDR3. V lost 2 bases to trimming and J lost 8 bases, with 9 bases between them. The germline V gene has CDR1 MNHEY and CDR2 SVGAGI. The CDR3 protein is CASSYGGMGELFF. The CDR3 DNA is TGTGCCAGCAGTTACGGTGGTATGGGGGAGCTGTTTTTT.

The CDR3 reads CASSYFSGYSGANVLTF. DNA of the CDR3: TGTGCCAGTAGTTATTTTAGCGGTTACTCTGGGGCCAACGTCCTGACTTTC. This chain uses TRBV19 with TRBJ2-6, with a possible D match to TRBD2 (6 bases). Germline V lookup: CDR1 LNHDA, CDR2 SQIVND (reference sequence). This CDR3 spans 17 amino acids. V shed 5 bases and J shed 0 bases, with 14 bases lying between them.

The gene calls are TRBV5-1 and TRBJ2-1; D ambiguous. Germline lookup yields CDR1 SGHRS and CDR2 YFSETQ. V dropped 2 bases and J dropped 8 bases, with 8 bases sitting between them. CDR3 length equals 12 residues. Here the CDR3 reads CASSFHQDEQFF. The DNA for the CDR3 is TGCGCCAGCAGCTTTCATCAGGATGAGCAGTTCTTC.

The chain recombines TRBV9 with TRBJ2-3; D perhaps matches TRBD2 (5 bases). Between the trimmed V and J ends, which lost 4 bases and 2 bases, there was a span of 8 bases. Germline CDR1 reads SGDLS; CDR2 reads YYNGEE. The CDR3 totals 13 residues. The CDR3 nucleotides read TGTGCCAGCAGCCCCGGGAACACAGATACGCAGTATTTT. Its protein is CASSPGNTDTQYF.

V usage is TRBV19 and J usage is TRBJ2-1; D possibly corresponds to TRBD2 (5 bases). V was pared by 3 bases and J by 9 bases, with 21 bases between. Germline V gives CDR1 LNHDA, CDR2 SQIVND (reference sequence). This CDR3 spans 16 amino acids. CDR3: CASSMILASTLPEQFF. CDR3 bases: TGTGCCAGTAGTATGATCCTAGCCTCTACCCTCCCTGAGCAGTTCTTC.

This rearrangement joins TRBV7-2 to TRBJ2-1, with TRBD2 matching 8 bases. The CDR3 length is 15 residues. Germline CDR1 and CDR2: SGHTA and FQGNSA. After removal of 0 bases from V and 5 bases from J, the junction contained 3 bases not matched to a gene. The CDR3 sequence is CASSLAAGANNEQFF. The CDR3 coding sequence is TGTGCCAGCAGCTTAGCAGCGGGGGCCAACAATGAGCAGTTCTTC.

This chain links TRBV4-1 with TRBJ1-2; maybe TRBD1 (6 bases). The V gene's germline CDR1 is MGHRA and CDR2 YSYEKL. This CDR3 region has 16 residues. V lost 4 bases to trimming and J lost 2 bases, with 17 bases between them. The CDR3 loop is CASSPVGDMSNYGYTF. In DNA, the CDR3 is TGCGCCAGCAGCCCGGTAGGGGACATGTCAAACTATGGCTACACCTTC.

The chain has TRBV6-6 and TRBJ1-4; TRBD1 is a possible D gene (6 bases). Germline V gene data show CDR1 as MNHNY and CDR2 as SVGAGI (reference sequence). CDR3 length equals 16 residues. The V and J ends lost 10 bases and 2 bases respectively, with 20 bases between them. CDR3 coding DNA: TGTGCCATATCGGCCGGGAAAAGGGGGACTAATGAAAAACTGTTTTTT. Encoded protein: CAISAGKRGTNEKLFF.

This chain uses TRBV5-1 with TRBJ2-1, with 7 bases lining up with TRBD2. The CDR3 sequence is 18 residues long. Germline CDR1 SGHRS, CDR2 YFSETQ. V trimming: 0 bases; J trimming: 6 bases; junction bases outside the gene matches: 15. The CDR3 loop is CASSLEPPPRPGGNEQFF. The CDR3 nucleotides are TGCGCCAGCAGCTTGGAACCACCTCCCCGACCGGGGGGCAATGAGCAGTTCTTC.

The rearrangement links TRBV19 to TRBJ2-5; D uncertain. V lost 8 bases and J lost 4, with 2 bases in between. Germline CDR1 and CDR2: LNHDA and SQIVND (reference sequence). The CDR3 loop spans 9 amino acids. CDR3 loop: CASRETQYF. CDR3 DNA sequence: TGTGCCAGTCGAGAGACCCAGTACTTC.

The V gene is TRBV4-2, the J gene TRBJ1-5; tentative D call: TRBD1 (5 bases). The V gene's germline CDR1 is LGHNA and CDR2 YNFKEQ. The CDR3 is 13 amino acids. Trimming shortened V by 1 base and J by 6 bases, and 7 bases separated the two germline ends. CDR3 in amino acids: CASSQVRGQPQHF. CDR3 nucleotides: TGTGCCAGCAGCCAAGTGAGGGGTCAGCCCCAGCATTTT.

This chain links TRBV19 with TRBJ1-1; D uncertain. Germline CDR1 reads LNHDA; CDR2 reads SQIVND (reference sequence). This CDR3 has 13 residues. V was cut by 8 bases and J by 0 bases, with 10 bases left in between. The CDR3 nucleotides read TGTGCCAGTCTCAACAGCCTGAACACTGAAGCTTTCTTT. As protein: CASLNSLNTEAFF.

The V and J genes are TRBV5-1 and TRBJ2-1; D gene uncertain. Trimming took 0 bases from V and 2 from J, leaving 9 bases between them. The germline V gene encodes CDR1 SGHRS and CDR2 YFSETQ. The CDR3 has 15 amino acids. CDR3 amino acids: CASSLAQSAYNEQFF. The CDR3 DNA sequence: TGCGCCAGCAGCTTGGCCCAATCGGCCTACAATGAGCAGTTCTTC.

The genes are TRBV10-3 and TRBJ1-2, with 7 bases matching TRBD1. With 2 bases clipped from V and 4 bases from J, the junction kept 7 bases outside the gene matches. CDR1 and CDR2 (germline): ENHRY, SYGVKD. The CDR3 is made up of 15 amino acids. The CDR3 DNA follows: TGTGCCATCAGTGAGGGACAGGAATTAACCTATGGCTACACCTTC. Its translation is CAISEGQELTYGYTF.

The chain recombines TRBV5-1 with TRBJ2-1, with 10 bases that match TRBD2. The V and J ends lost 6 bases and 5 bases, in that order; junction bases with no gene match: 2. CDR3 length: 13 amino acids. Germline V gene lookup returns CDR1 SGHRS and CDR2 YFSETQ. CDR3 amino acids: CASTAGGNNEQFF. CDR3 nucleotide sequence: TGCGCCAGCACAGCGGGAGGGAACAATGAGCAGTTCTTC.

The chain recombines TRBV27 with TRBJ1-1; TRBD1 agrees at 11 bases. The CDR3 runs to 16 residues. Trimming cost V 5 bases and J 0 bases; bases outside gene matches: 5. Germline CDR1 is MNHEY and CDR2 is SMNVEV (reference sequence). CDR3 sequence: CASSLGQGGVNTEAFF. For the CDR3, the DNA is TGTGCCAGCAGTCTGGGACAGGGGGGAGTGAACACTGAAGCTTTCTTT.

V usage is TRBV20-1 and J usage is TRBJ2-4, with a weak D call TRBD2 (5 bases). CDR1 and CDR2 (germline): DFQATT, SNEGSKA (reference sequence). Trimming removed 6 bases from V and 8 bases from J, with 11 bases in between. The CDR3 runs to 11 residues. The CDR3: CSANRGDIQYF. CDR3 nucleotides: TGCAGTGCCAACCGGGGAGACATTCAGTACTTC.

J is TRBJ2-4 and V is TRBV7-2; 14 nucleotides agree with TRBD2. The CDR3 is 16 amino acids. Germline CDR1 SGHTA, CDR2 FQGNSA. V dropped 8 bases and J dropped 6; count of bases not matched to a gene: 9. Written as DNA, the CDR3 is TGTGCCAGCGGGGGACTAGCGGGAGTCATCGGAAACATTCAGTACTTC. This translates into CASGGLAGVIGNIQYF.

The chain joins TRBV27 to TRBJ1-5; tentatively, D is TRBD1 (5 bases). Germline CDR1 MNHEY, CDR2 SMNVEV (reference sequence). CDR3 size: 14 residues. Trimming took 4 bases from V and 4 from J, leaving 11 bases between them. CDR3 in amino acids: CASSWGRPNQPQHF. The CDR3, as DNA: TGTGCCAGCAGTTGGGGCAGGCCGAATCAGCCCCAGCATTTT.

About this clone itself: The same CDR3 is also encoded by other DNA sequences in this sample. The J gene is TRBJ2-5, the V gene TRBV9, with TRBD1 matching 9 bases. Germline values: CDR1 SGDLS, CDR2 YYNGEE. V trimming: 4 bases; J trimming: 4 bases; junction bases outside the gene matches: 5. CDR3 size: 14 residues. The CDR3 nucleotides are TGTGCCAGCAGCCCGGGACAGGGCGGAGAGACCCAGTACTTC. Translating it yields CASSPGQGGETQYF.

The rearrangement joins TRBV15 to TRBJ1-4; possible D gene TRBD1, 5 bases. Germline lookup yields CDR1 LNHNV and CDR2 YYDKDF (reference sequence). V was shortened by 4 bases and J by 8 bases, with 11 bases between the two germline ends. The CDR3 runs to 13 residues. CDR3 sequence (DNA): TGTGCCACCAGCATCCAGGGATTCGAAAAACTGTTTTTT. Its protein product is CATSIQGFEKLFF.

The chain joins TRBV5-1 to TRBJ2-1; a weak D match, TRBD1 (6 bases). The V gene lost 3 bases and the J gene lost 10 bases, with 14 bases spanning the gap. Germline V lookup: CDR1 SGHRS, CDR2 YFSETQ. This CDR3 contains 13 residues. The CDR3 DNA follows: TGCGCCAGCAGCTCGGCCCCCCAGGGGGAGCAGTTCTTC. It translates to CASSSAPQGEQFF.

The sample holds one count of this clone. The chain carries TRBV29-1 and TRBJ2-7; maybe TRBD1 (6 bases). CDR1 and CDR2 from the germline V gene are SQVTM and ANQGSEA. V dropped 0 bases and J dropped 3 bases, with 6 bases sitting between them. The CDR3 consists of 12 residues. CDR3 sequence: CSVEEDSYEQYF. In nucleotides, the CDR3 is TGCAGCGTTGAAGAGGACAGCTACGAGCAGTACTTC.

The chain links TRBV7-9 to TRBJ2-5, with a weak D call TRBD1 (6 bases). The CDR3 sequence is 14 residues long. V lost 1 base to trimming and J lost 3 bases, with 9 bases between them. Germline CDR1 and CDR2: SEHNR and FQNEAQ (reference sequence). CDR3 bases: TGTGCCAGCAGCTTAGGGACAGTAGAAGAGACCCAGTACTTC. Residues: CASSLGTVEETQYF.

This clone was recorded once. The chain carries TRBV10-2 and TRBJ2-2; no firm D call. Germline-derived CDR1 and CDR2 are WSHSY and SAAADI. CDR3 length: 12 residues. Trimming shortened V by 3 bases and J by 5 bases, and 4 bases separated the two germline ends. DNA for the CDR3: TGCGCCAGCAGTGACCATACCGGGGAGCTGTTTTTT. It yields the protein CASSDHTGELFF.